These 7 T cell receptor beta chains were sequenced from one sample in a study of post-analysis software for immune sequencing data. Study results and limitations: The study found TRBV5-6, TRBV5-1 and TRBV20-1 among about five TRBV segments more frequent in patients than controls.

Presence of unique molecular identifiers characterized the TCR beta cDNA libraries. TCRdb fed the PCR reads into MiXCR, producing one record per CDR3 protein. The table lists about half a million distinct CDR3 sequences, 34% of them singletons, with 4.5% to 7.5% in the top ten. These receptors' targets are unknown. Source material: blood. The receptors originated from a girl aged 2 to 17 with multiple sclerosis.

Details on this clonotype: A read error may explain this, as a much larger clone is one base away. The gene calls are TRBV10-3 and TRBJ2-5; D perhaps matches TRBD1 (6 bases). Germline CDR1 reads ENHRY; CDR2 reads SYGVKD. The ends were cut back, 5 bases at V and 3 bases at J, with 13 bases in the middle. The CDR3 loop spans 14 amino acids. The CDR3 spells CAISPRTVEETQYF. CDR3 DNA sequence: TGTGCCATCAGTCCCAGGACAGTAGAAGAGACCCAGTACTTC.

The CDR3 DNA reads TGTGCCAGCAGTCCAGCGAAAAACTCCTACAATGAGCAGTTCTTC. It encodes CASSPAKNSYNEQFF. This rearrangement joins TRBV4-2 to TRBJ2-1; D is undetermined. V lost 6 bases and J 0 bases, leaving 12 bases between the germline ends. CDR1 is LGHNA, CDR2 YNFKEQ, per germline. The CDR3 extends over 15 amino acids.

A few counts support this clonotype. The rearrangement uses TRBV29-1 and TRBJ1-1; D possibly corresponds to TRBD1 (6 bases). This CDR3 contains 12 residues. Germline CDR1 reads SQVTM; CDR2 reads ANQGSEA. V gave up 7 bases and J gave up 0 bases, with 9 bases separating them. The DNA for the CDR3 is TGCAGCGCGGGACAAATGAACACTGAAGCTTTCTTT. Translating it yields CSAGQMNTEAFF.

The genes are TRBV29-1 and TRBJ2-7; 8 bases map to TRBD1. Germline V gene lookup returns CDR1 SQVTM and CDR2 ANQGSEA. V shed 5 bases, J shed 0 bases, and the junction held 9 bases outside the gene matches. This CDR3 spans 15 amino acids. CDR3 amino acids: CSVQGAALFSYEQYF. The CDR3, as DNA: TGCAGCGTTCAGGGGGCAGCCTTGTTCTCCTACGAGCAGTACTTC.

The rearrangement joins TRBV10-3 to TRBJ2-5; 9 bases are a match to TRBD2. CDR1 is ENHRY and CDR2 is SYGVKD in the germline V gene. The CDR3 contains 14 residues. V shed 4 bases and J 3 bases; nucleotides not matched to a gene: 3. CDR3 bases: TGTGCCATCAGTGGGACTAGCGAGGAAGAGACCCAGTACTTC. Translation gives CAISGTSEEETQYF.

The chain is built from TRBV6-6 and TRBJ2-7; the D is unclear. Germline lookup yields CDR1 MNHNY and CDR2 SVGAGI (reference sequence). This CDR3 has 11 residues. V was trimmed by 2 bases and J by 7 bases, leaving 6 bases between them. The CDR3 coding sequence is TGTGCCAGCAGTTACGGCCAGGAGCAGTACTTC. This sequence encodes CASSYGQEQYF.

This clonotype has just a few counts. The rearrangement links TRBV10-3 to TRBJ2-1; 9 bases are a match to TRBD2. The CDR3 loop spans 16 amino acids. Germline V CDR1 and CDR2: ENHRY, SYGVKD. The V gene end was trimmed by 2 bases and the J gene end by 9 bases; junction bases not matched to a gene: 11. The DNA for the CDR3 is TGTGCCATCAGTGAGGGCCCCCGGACTAGCGATACTGAGCAGTTCTTC. Amino acids: CAISEGPRTSDTEQFF.